The table lists the clone carrying this T cell receptor (beta chain) with a few counts. Its matching antigen is unknown. TCRdb re-analysed the reads in MiXCR, keeping a single row per CDR3 protein. Of about 830,000 distinct CDR3 sequences in the sample, approximately 32% are singletons; the top ten hold 9.5% to 15%. This record comes from a study of T cell repertoires in cytomegalovirus infection. Overall study findings and caveats: The cumulative frequency of public TCR beta families distinguished individuals who carried CMV together with the relevant HLA. It was HLA-C-restricted CMV-specific TCR beta clonotypes that dominated the response ex vivo.

This CDR3 has 16 residues. Trimming removed 6 bases from V and 6 bases from J, with 21 bases in between. CDR1 and CDR2 (germline): WSHSY, SAAADI. The source of this sequence is a human donor in good health (CMV status not recorded). Some clones in this sample may be carry-over from other donors' samples. The chain couples TRBV10-2 to TRBJ2-4; weak D call: TRBD2 (6 bases). The material sequenced was cultured CD8+ T cells from PBMCs, taken from culture after CMV antigen stimulation. The CDR3 DNA is TGCGCCAGCAGGCCCGGGACTTTTCAAGAGGGAAACATTCAGTACTTC. Amino acid sequence: CASRPGTFQEGNIQYF.